These T cell receptor beta chains were read from a single sample in a study of cytomegalovirus exposure and HLA in healthy donors. The table came from immunoSEQ multiplex PCR; TCRdb's copy has only in-frame clones and leaves some out. The profile covers 140,000 to 150,000 clones, with roughly 89% appearing a single time and 4.5% to 5.5% taken by the ten largest. What was sequenced was PBMCs. All receptors come from a man younger than 35 in good health and CMV-seropositive. CDR3s include the opening cysteine and the closing phenylalanine or tryptophan. Fields, in order: D gene, J gene, V gene, CDR3 DNA, CDR3 protein. The D gene is left open where the match is weak.

TRBD2 | TRBJ2-5 | TRBV5-4 | TGTGCCAGCAGCCTGACTAGCGGGAGTAGAGAGACCCAGTACTTC | CASSLTSGSRETQYF
NA | TRBJ2-4 | TRBV7-9 | TGTGCCAGCAGCCCGGCCAAAAACATTCAGTACTTC | CASSPAKNIQYF
NA | TRBJ1-2 | TRBV11-2 | TGTGCCAGCAGCTTAGATTTACAAGTTAACTATGGCTACACCTTC | CASSLDLQVNYGYTF
NA | TRBJ1-4 | TRBV5-4 | TGTGCCAGCAGCTTCACCCCAGGTGCAACTAATGAAAAACTGTTTTTT | CASSFTPGATNEKLFF
NA | TRBJ2-2 | TRBV11-3 | TGTGCCAGCAGCTTAGAGGGGGGCACCGGGGAGCTGTTTTTT | CASSLEGGTGELFF
NA | TRBJ1-6 | TRBV25-1 | TGTGCCAGCAGGGGGCAAAATTCACCCCTCCACTTT | CASRGQNSPLHF
TRBD1 | TRBJ1-5 | TRBV2 | TGTGCCAGCAGGTGGGGGACAGGGAACAATCAGCCCCAGCATTTT | CASRWGTGNNQPQHF
TRBD1 | TRBJ2-2 | TRBV9 | TGTGCCAGCAGCCGACAGGGCACCGGGGAGCTGTTTTTT | CASSRQGTGELFF
TRBD1 | TRBJ1-5 | TRBV18 | TGTGCCAGCTCACCACAGGGGGCGAGTCAGCCCCAGCATTTT | CASSPQGASQPQHF
NA | TRBJ1-2 | TRBV4-1 | TGCGCCAGCAGCCAAGGTCTGGGCCTAAACTATGGCTACACCTTC | CASSQGLGLNYGYTF